This T cell receptor beta chain was recorded in a study of T cell responses to AZD1222 COVID-19 vaccine (TCRdb year 2021). With regard to the full study: A total of 230 to 250 trial participants underwent TCR sequencing, of whom about 200 received two doses of AZD1222 and some 25 received two doses of the MenACWY control vaccine. Trial participants were enrolled by age into 18-55, 56-69 and 70-plus year subgroups, with roughly 160, 29 and 62 TCR-sequenced participants respectively.

The CDR3 regions of human TCRbeta chains were subjected to immunosequencing. As for the authors' bioinformatics: Repertoire TCRs were matched against a reference library of SARS-CoV-2-specific TCRs generated with the MIRA antigen-specificity platform. Breadth was defined as the fraction of unique TCRs that were SARS-CoV-2-associated. Depth was defined as the fraction of total T cells that were SARS-CoV-2-associated. Using the MIRA data, each spike-specific TCR was assigned both to the spike region to which the TCR was reactive and to a CD4 or CD8 class. Log10-transformed breadth and depth values were compared by one-way ANOVA with Sidak's multiple comparisons tests. TCRdb holds this immuneACCESS table with in-frame rearrangements only. Some clones are missing; in checked studies, unresolved V genes explain under half, and the rest has no known cause. D and trimming come from the DNA, and the V and J calls and clone size come from that table. Present in this sample are 150,000 to 200,000 clones, 85% to 95% of which were seen just once. Together, the top ten hold approximately 5.5% of the sample.

What the time point label conveys for this sample: about 28 days (+/-7) after the second vaccine dose. Because spike-specific TCR depth and breadth did not differ between the two schedules, AZD1222 recipients who got a second dose at roughly 4 weeks were pooled with those who got a second dose at roughly 12 weeks. Vaccinee samples came from UK trials COV001 and COV002, including a single-blind randomized controlled phase 2/3 trial of AZD1222 (ChAdOx1 nCoV-19) in healthy adults. For TCRbeta chain sequencing, PBMC samples from trial participants were taken at day 0 and at day 28 after the second dose. The CDR3, cysteine through phenylalanine, is 13 amino acids long. Kept here is only the CDR3 DNA, which spans 39 bases and is read in frame from base 1. CDR1 and CDR2 (MNHEY, SMNVEV) derive from the germline V gene (reference sequence). V and J lose 3 bases and 4 bases, and a span of 9 bases separates them.

Paper-wide results and their limitations: Participants were mostly white British and included more females than males, and it was suggested by the authors that clonal diversity may have been underestimated. In the small 56-69-year group, the increase in depth fell short of significance, most likely because of low power. CD4 TCRs associated with the vaccine covered the entire spike protein, and the dominant responses were in regions 160-218 and 743-854. Reportedly, almost half of the unique spike-specific TCRs recognized epitopes lying outside the regions that are mutated in the B.1.351 and B.1.1.7 variants. After two AZD1222 doses, both the breadth and the depth of spike-specific TCRs were significantly higher than at day 0 and than in MenACWY recipients. Only a handful of AZD1222 recipients were SARS-CoV-2 seropositive at baseline, limiting conclusions about previously exposed vaccinees. Because no day 14 peak-response samples were available, the repertoires could be characterized only after the peak T cell response.

As regards this clone: Its target antigen remains unknown. Per-base qualities were not stored, and no clone one base away is much larger.

The source of this sequence is an adult who received the AZD1222 COVID-19 vaccine. Specimen: peripheral blood, collected 28 days after the second AZD1222 dose. The rearrangement combines TRBV27 with TRBJ1-2; the D gene is perhaps TRBD1, on 5 matching bases. The nucleotide sequence is TGTGCCAGCAGTTTCTCCGGGGGCTATGGCTACACCTTC. The translation is CASSFSGGYGYTF.